A single sample is the source of the 19 T cell receptor beta chains below, sequenced in a study of shared clonotypes between healthy human individuals. TCRdb's table, derived via immunoSEQ multiplex PCR, lists solely in-frame clones and lacks some. The sample records roughly 1,000,000 clones, around 78% being singletons. Sample: memory CD4+ T cells from PBMCs. Subset reported: CD45RA-negative fraction. Receptor source: a man in his late teens or twenties in good health. Some clones in this sample may be carry-over from other donors' samples.

This clone was counted only a few times. The genes are TRBV7-3 and TRBJ2-3; tentative D call: TRBD1 (6 bases). Trimming took off 5 bases at V and 6 bases at J, with 15 bases between the two ends. Germline assignment: CDR1 SGHTA and CDR2 FQGTGA. This CDR3 has 14 residues. CDR3 coding DNA: TGTGCCAGCAGCCTGGGGACATGGGGGGATACGCAGTATTTT. Protein sequence: CASSLGTWGDTQYF.

This clone was counted only a few times. The gene calls are TRBV20-1 and TRBJ1-1; D remains ambiguous. The germline CDR1 and CDR2 sequences are DFQATT and SNEGSKA (reference sequence). The CDR3 sequence is 10 residues long. V was shortened by 6 bases and J by 5 bases, with 7 bases between the two germline ends. The CDR3, as DNA: TGCAGTGCGAGTAGGACTGAAGCTTTCTTT. Translation: CSASRTEAFF.

V usage is TRBV6-5 and J usage is TRBJ1-2; no clear D gene. The V gene lost 0 bases and the J gene lost 2 bases, with 7 bases spanning the gap. The CDR3 contains 14 residues. CDR1 and CDR2 (germline): MNHEY, SVGAGI. The CDR3 sequence is CASSYSGANYGYTF. The CDR3 nucleotides read TGTGCCAGCAGTTACTCAGGAGCAAACTATGGCTACACCTTC.

This clone was seen a handful of times. The chain couples TRBV10-1 to TRBJ2-7; D not certain. The V end was cut by 2 bases, the J end by 6 bases, with 8 bases between. The CDR3 runs 12 residues. Germline V gene sequence: CDR1 WNHNN, CDR2 SYGVQD (reference sequence). The CDR3 here is CASSEVRVEQYF. Written as DNA, the CDR3 is TGCGCCAGCAGTGAGGTAAGGGTCGAGCAGTACTTC.

The chain is built from TRBV5-1 and TRBJ2-1; TRBD2 matches 12 bases. Germline CDR1 is SGHRS and CDR2 is YFSETQ. Germline trimming cut 2 bases from V and 8 bases from J; bases unmatched to any gene: 5. The CDR3 consists of 15 residues. The CDR3 DNA reads TGCGCCAGCAGCTTCCTAGCGGGAGGGATCGATGAGCAGTTCTTC. Translating it yields CASSFLAGGIDEQFF.

The chain combines TRBV6-4 with TRBJ2-1, with a tentative D call TRBD2 (7 bases). This CDR3 has 16 amino acids. CDR1 and CDR2 from the germline V gene are MRHNA and SNTAGT. V was cut by 6 bases and J by 9 bases, with 24 bases left in between. The CDR3 DNA reads TGTGCCAGCAGCACTCTGCCGGGGGGCGGCAAAACTGAGCAGTTCTTC. Protein sequence: CASSTLPGGGKTEQFF.

The V call is TRBV11-3, the J call TRBJ2-2; D perhaps matches TRBD1 (7 bases). Trimming shortened V by 5 bases and J by 7 bases, and 11 bases separated the two germline ends. The CDR3 contains 13 residues. Germline CDR1 and CDR2: SGHNT and YENEEA. The DNA for the CDR3 is TGTGCCAGCAGCCCCAGGGGGGACGGGGAGCTGTTTTTT. This codes for CASSPRGDGELFF.

The sample holds a few counts of this clone. This rearrangement joins TRBV28 to TRBJ1-6; the D gene is possibly TRBD1 (5 bases). Germline-derived CDR1 and CDR2 are MDHEN and SYDVKM. This CDR3 contains 14 residues. V was pared by 5 bases and J by 9 bases, with 14 bases between. CDR3: CASSTGTRGSPLHF. Written as DNA, the CDR3 is TGTGCCAGCAGTACCGGGACTAGAGGTTCACCCCTCCACTTT.

The V gene is TRBV6-5, the J gene TRBJ1-2; D gene unclear. Germline V gives CDR1 MNHEY, CDR2 SVGAGI. Trimming removed 0 bases from V and 1 base from J, with 12 bases in between. There are 16 residues in the CDR3. In DNA form, the CDR3 reads TGTGCCAGCAGTTACTCGATCCCAGGCCTTAACTATGGCTACACCTTC. Protein product: CASSYSIPGLNYGYTF.

The rearrangement links TRBV4-2 to TRBJ2-1; 10 bases line up with TRBD2. Germline-derived CDR1 and CDR2 are LGHNA and YNFKEQ. CDR3 length: 15 residues. With 5 bases clipped from V and 6 bases from J, the junction kept 7 bases outside the gene matches. As DNA, the CDR3 is TGTGCCAGCAGCTCCCTAGCGGGAGTTCCCAATGAGCAGTTCTTC. Translating gives CASSSLAGVPNEQFF.

The chain couples TRBV2 to TRBJ2-2; TRBD1 aligns across 7 bases. Germline loops: CDR1 SNHLY, CDR2 FYNNEI. The CDR3 runs to 12 residues. V lost 5 bases and J lost 7; bases outside the gene matches: 1. Here the CDR3 DNA reads TGTGCCAGCAGTTACAGGGGCGGGGAGCTGTTTTTT. As protein: CASSYRGGELFF.

The J gene is TRBJ2-3, the V gene TRBV7-2; D is uncertain. This CDR3 is built from 13 residues. V was trimmed by 6 bases and J by 2 bases, leaving 9 bases between them. Germline CDR1 reads SGHTA; CDR2 reads FQGNSA. CDR3 region: CASSQQITDTQYF. The CDR3 DNA sequence: TGTGCCAGCAGTCAGCAGATCACAGATACGCAGTATTTT.

This clone was recorded a few times. The chain uses TRBV19 and TRBJ1-1, with 9 bases matching TRBD1. The ends lost 4 bases at V and 6 bases at J; junction bases unmatched: 9. This CDR3 region has 15 residues. Germline V lookup: CDR1 LNHDA, CDR2 SQIVND (reference sequence). In DNA form, the CDR3 reads TGTGCCAGTAGTACGCTCCTTGGGACAGGGTCTGAAGCTTTCTTT. The encoded protein is CASSTLLGTGSEAFF.

DNA of the CDR3: TGCAGCGTTGACGGGCAGGGGTGGTGGGACCAAGAGACCCAGTACTTC. Translation gives CSVDGQGWWDQETQYF. V is TRBV29-1 and J is TRBJ2-5; D possibly corresponds to TRBD1 (6 bases). Trimming removed 3 bases at V and 0 bases at J, with 17 bases between. This CDR3 is built from 16 residues. Germline lookup yields CDR1 SQVTM and CDR2 ANQGSEA.

J is TRBJ2-5 and V is TRBV7-3; D is uncertain. Germline V gives CDR1 SGHTA, CDR2 FQGTGA. The CDR3 contains 15 residues. Trimming removed 5 bases from V and 1 base from J, with 14 bases in between. The CDR3 region is CASSPGVRTQETQYF. The CDR3 DNA reads as TGTGCCAGCAGCCCCGGAGTTCGGACCCAAGAGACCCAGTACTTC.

The chain joins TRBV6-1 to TRBJ2-7; D remains unclear. Trimming stripped 4 bases from V and 4 bases from J, with 26 bases between. This CDR3 has 18 amino acids. Germline CDR1 reads MNHNS; CDR2 reads SASEGT. Here the CDR3 reads CASSAINNKLRAIYEQYF. The CDR3 bases are TGTGCCAGCAGTGCAATAAATAATAAACTCCGGGCCATTTACGAGCAGTACTTC.

The rearrangement links TRBV27 to TRBJ1-1; 8 positions match TRBD1. Germline CDR1 MNHEY, CDR2 SMNVEV (reference sequence). The ends lost 2 bases at V and 4 bases at J; junction bases unmatched: 9. The CDR3 extends over 16 amino acids. CDR3 sequence reads: CASSLGGRQGSTEAFF. The CDR3 region has the DNA TGTGCCAGCAGTTTAGGGGGTCGACAGGGGAGCACTGAAGCTTTCTTT.

With respect to this clone: A read error may be the cause here, since a much bigger clone is one base away. This chain connects TRBV6-5 to TRBJ1-2, with a tentative D call TRBD1 (6 bases). Germline V lookup: CDR1 MNHEY, CDR2 SVGAGI. Trimming shortened V by 5 bases and J by 2 bases, and 6 bases separated the two germline ends. The CDR3 totals 12 residues. The CDR3 protein is CASSTGNYGYTF. CDR3 sequence (DNA): TGTGCCAGCAGTACAGGGAACTATGGCTACACCTTC.

This clone has just one count. J is TRBJ1-2 and V is TRBV5-1; D is undetermined. The CDR3 runs 13 residues. The germline CDR1 and CDR2 sequences are SGHRS and YFSETQ. The V gene lost 2 bases and the J gene lost 1 base, with 6 bases spanning the gap. CDR3 amino acids: CASSFGFNYGYTF. CDR3 DNA sequence: TGCGCCAGCAGCTTCGGCTTTAACTATGGCTACACCTTC.